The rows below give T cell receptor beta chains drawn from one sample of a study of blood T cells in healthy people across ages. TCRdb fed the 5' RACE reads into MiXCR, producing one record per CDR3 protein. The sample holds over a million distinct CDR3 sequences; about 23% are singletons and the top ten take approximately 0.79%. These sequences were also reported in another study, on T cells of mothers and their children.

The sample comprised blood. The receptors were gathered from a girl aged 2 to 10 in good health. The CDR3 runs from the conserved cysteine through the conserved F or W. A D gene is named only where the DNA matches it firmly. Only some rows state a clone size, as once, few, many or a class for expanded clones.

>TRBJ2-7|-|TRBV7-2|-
CASSLFWRGEQYF
TGTGCCAGCAGCTTATTCTGGCGTGGCGAGCAGTACTTC
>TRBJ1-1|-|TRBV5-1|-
CASKPPRDTEAFF
TGCGCCAGCAAACCCCCGCGGGACACTGAAGCTTTCTTT
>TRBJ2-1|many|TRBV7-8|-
CASSSDSYNEQFF
TGTGCCAGCAGCTCCGACTCATACAATGAGCAGTTCTTC
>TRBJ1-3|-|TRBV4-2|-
CASSHLLGPDSGNTIYF
TGTGCCAGCAGCCACCTCCTGGGACCGGACTCTGGAAACACCATATATTTT
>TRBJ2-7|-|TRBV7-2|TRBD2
CASKTYRGGSYEQYF
TGTGCCAGCAAGACGTACCGGGGGGGTTCCTACGAGCAGTACTTC
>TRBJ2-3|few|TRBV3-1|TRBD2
CASSQGTSFSTDTQYF
TGTGCCAGCAGCCAAGGGACTAGTTTTAGCACAGATACGCAGTATTTT
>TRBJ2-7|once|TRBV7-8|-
CASSSTLGAGPSEQYF
TGTGCCAGCAGCTCTACCCTGGGCGCAGGGCCCAGCGAGCAGTACTTC
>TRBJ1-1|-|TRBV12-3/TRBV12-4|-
CASIGVGAPGSEAFF
TGTGCCAGCATTGGGGTAGGGGCGCCAGGGTCTGAAGCTTTCTTT
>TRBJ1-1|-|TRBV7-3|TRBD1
CASQGGADTEAFF
TGTGCCAGCCAAGGGGGCGCGGACACTGAAGCTTTCTTT
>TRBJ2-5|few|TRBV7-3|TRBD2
CASTTGGDTLPWGTQYF
TGTGCCAGCACCACCGGGGGGGACACCCTTCCATGGGGGACCCAGTACTTC
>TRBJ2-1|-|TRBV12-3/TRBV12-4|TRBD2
CASSSLLLSGGSYNEQFF
TGTGCCAGCAGTTCCTTATTACTTAGCGGGGGCTCCTACAATGAGCAGTTCTTC
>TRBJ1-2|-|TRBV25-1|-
CASSESDRLKGYTF
TGTGCCAGCAGTGAATCTGACAGGTTGAAGGGCTACACCTTC